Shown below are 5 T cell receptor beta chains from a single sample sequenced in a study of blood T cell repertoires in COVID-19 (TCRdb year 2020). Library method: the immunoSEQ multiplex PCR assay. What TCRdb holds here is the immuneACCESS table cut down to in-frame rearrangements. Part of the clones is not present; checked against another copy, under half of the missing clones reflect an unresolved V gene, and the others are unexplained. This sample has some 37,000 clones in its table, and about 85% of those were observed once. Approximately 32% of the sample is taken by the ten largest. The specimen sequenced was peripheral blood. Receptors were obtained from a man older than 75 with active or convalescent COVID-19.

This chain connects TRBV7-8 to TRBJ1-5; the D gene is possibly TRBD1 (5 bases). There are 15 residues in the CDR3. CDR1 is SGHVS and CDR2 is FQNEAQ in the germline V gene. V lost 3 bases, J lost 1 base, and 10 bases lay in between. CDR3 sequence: CASSLGGRSNQPQHF. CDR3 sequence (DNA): TGTGCCAGCAGCTTGGGGGGACGGAGCAATCAGCCCCAGCATTTT.

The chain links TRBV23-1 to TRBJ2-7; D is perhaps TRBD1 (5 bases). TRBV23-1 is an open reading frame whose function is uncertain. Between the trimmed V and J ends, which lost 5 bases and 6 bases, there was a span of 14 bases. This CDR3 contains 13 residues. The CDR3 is CASSGEGEREQYF. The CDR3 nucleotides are TGCGCCAGCAGTGGCGAAGGGGAACGCGAGCAGTACTTC.

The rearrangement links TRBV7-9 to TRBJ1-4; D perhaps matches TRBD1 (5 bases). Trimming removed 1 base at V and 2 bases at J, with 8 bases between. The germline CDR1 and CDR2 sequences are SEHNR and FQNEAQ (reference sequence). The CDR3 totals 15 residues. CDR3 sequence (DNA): TGTGCCAGCAGCTTAGTCGCAGGGACTAATGAAAAACTGTTTTTT. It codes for CASSLVAGTNEKLFF.

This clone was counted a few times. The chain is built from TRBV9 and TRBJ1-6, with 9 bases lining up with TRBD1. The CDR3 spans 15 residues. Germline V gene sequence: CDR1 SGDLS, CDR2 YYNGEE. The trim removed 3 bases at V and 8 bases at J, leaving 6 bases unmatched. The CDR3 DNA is TGTGCCAGCAGCGCGTTCCGGGACAGGGATTCACCCCTCCACTTT. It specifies CASSAFRDRDSPLHF.

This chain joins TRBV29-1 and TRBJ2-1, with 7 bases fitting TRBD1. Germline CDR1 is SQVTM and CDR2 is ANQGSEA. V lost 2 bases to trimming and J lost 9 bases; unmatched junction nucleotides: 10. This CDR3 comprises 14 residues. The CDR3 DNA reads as TGCAGCGTTGAATACAGGGGAAGGAATAGTGAGCAGTTCTTC. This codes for CSVEYRGRNSEQFF.